The rows below give T cell receptor beta chains drawn from one sample of a study of CXCR3-negative and CXCR3-positive naive CD8 T cells. For each CDR3 protein, TCRdb gives one entry from its re-call of the 5' RACE reads, without DNA. The sample totals some 60,000 distinct CDR3 sequences; its top ten clones hold less than 0.65%. The sample comprised naive CXCR3+ CD8+ T cells from blood. These receptors were obtained from a human donor in good health. Some clones in this sample may be carry-over from other donors' samples. Both conserved end residues are part of each CDR3. Fields, in order: V gene, J gene, CDR3 protein.

TRBV7-9	TRBJ1-2	CASSPHDGGVLGYTF
TRBV29-1	TRBJ1-1	CSVNPGNTEAFF
TRBV7-9	TRBJ2-7	CASSGRQGDYEQYF
TRBV12-5	TRBJ2-1	CASAPDGYNEQFF
TRBV3-1	TRBJ2-7	CASSPRQRTFSYEQYF
TRBV12-5	TRBJ2-1	CASGLWGQGVRNEQFF
TRBV29-1	TRBJ1-2	CSVDWEVYGYTF
TRBV7-7	TRBJ2-2	CASTPNEGIGELFF
TRBV20-1	TRBJ2-7	CSARKLAGVYEQYF
TRBV12-3/TRBV12-4	TRBJ1-2	CASSGQGRVDYGYTF
TRBV10-2	TRBJ1-2	CASKRGQGNVYGYTF
TRBV7-2	TRBJ2-7	CASSSYPGLTYEQYF
TRBV10-3	TRBJ2-2	CAISGARVSSTGELFF
TRBV7-3	TRBJ2-2	CASSLSAGGINTGELFF
TRBV11-2	TRBJ2-2	CASSLSPTGELFF
TRBV20-1	TRBJ1-3	CSARGTGTGNTIYF
TRBV27	TRBJ2-7	CASSSGAEQYF
TRBV14	TRBJ2-3	CASSQVPGTDTQYF
TRBV7-3	TRBJ2-1	CASSLWGSSYNEQFF
TRBV25-1	TRBJ1-1	CASSDGGNTEAFF
TRBV14	TRBJ2-1	CASSLTPGTVTNEQFF
TRBV29-1	TRBJ2-3	CSVIWTNTDTQYF
TRBV5-6	TRBJ2-7	CASSLEGAPGADRGSYEQYF
TRBV7-7	TRBJ2-7	CASSLGQGTYEQYF
TRBV5-1	TRBJ2-7	CASSVYRGREQYF
TRBV7-2	TRBJ2-3	CASSLLAGATDTQYF